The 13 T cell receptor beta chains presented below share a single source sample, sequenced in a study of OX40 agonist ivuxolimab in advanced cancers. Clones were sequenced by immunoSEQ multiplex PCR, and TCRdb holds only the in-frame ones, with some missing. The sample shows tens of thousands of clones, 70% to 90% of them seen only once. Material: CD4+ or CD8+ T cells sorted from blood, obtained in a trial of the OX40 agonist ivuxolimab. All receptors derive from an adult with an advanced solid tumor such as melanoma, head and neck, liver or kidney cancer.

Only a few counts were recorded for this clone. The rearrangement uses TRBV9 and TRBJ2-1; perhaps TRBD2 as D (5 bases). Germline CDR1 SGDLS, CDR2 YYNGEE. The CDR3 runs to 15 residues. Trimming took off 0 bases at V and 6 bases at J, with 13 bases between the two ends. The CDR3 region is CASSVGPTSGNEQFF. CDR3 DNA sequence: TGTGCCAGCAGCGTAGGGCCTACTAGTGGCAATGAGCAGTTCTTC.

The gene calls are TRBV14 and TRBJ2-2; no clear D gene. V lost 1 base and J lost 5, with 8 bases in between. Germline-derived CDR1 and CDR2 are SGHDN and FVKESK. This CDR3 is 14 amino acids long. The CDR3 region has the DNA TGTGCCAGCAGCCAAGCCGCTTGGACCGGGGAGCTGTTTTTT. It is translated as CASSQAAWTGELFF.

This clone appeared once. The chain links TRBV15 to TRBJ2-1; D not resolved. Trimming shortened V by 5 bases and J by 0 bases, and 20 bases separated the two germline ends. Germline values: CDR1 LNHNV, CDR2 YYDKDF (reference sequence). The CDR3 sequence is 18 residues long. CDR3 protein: CATSPTGSVRSSYNEQFF. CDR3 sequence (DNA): TGTGCCACCAGCCCAACCGGGTCCGTCAGAAGCTCCTACAATGAGCAGTTCTTC.

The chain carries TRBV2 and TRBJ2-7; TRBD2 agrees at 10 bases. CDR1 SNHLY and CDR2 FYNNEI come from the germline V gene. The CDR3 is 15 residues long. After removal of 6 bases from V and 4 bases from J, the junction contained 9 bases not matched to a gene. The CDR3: CASREQAGGLYEQYF. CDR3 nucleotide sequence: TGTGCCAGCAGAGAACAAGCGGGAGGGCTGTACGAGCAGTACTTC.

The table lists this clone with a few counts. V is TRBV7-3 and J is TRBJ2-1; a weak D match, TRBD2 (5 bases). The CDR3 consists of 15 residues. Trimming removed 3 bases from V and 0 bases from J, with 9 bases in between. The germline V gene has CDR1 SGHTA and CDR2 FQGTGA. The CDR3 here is CASSLMGSSYNEQFF. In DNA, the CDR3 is TGTGCCAGCAGCTTGATGGGGAGCTCCTACAATGAGCAGTTCTTC.

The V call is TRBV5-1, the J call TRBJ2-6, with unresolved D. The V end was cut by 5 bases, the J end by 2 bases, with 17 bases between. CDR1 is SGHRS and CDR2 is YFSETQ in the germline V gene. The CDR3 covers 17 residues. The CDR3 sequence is CASSGWQNPAGANVLTF. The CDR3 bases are TGCGCCAGCAGTGGGTGGCAGAATCCCGCTGGGGCCAACGTCCTGACTTTC.

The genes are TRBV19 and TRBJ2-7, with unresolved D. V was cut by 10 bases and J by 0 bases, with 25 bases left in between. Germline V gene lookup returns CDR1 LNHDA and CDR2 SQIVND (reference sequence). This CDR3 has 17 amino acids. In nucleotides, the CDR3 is TGTGCCATCCTACGGTCCCCGACACCCAGGAGCTCCTACGAGCAGTACTTC. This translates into CAILRSPTPRSSYEQYF.

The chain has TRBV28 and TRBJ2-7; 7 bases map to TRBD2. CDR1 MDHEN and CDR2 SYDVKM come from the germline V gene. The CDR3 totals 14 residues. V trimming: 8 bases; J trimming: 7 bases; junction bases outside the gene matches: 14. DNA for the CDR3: TGTGCCAGCTTAAGGGGAGGGGCCCCGAGAGAGCAGTACTTC. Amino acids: CASLRGGAPREQYF.

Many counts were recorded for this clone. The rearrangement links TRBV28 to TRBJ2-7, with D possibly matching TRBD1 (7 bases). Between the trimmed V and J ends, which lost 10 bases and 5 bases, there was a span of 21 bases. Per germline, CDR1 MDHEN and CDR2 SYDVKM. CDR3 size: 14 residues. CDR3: CAISNFRGTHEQYF. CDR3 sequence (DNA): TGTGCCATTTCGAACTTCAGGGGGACTCACGAGCAGTACTTC.

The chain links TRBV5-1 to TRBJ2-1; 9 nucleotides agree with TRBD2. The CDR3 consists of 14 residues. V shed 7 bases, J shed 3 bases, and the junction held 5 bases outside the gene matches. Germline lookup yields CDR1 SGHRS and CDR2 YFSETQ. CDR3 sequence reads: CASAGTSNYNEQFF. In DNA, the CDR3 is TGCGCCAGCGCCGGGACTAGCAACTACAATGAGCAGTTCTTC.

CDR3 sequence reads: CATAYTPNTEAFF. Written as DNA, the CDR3 is TGTGCCACCGCCTACACCCCCAACACTGAAGCTTTCTTT. J is TRBJ1-1 and V is TRBV6-6; D unclear. Trimming removed 10 bases at V and 2 bases at J, with 14 bases between. The CDR3 loop spans 13 amino acids. CDR1 and CDR2 (germline): MNHNY, SVGAGI (reference sequence).

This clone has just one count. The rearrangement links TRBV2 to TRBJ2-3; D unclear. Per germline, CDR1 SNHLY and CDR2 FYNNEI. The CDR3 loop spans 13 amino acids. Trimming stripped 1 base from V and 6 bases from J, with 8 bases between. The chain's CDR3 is CASSEGQADTQYF. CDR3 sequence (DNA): TGTGCCAGCAGTGAAGGGCAGGCCGATACGCAGTATTTT.

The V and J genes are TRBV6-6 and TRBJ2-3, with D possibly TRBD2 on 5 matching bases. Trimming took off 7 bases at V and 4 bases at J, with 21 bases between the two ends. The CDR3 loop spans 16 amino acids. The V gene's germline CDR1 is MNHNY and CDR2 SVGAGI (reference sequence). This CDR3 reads CASIHQRRPGSDTQYF. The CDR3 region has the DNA TGTGCCAGCATTCACCAGCGGAGACCTGGATCAGATACGCAGTATTTT.